A single sample gave rise to the 11 T cell receptor beta chains below, sequenced in a study of OX40 agonist ivuxolimab in advanced cancers. TCRdb's table, derived via immunoSEQ multiplex PCR, lists solely in-frame clones and lacks some. In the table there are some 87,000 clones, 90% of which are singletons. Material: CD4+ or CD8+ T cells sorted from blood, obtained in a trial of the OX40 agonist ivuxolimab. These receptors all come from an adult with an advanced solid tumor such as melanoma, head and neck, liver or kidney cancer.

This chain uses TRBV21-1 with TRBJ2-2; the table's D call, TRBD1, has no DNA check behind it. TRBV21-1 is recorded as a pseudogene. This CDR3 has 20 amino acids. The CDR3 loop reads CASSKALPGQGGEETGELFF. CDR3 DNA sequence: TGTGCCAGCAGCAAAGCGCTCCCGGGACAGGGTGGAGAAGAGACCGGGGAGCTGTTTTTT.

The V and J genes are TRBV30 and TRBJ2-2; 12 bases line up with TRBD2. Trimming cost V 2 bases and J 3 bases; bases outside gene matches: 4. The CDR3 has 16 residues. Looked up from germline, CDR1 is GTSNPN and CDR2 is SVGIG (reference sequence). The CDR3 loop is CAWSSGTSGHTGELFF. CDR3 in DNA: TGTGCCTGGAGTTCCGGGACTAGCGGGCACACCGGGGAGCTGTTTTTT. The entire variable domain, with the rest obtained from reference TRBV30 and TRBJ2-2, is as follows: SQTIHQWPATLVQPVGSPLSLECTVEGTSNPNLYWYRQAAGRGLQLLFYSVGIGQISSEVPQNLSASRPQDRQFILSSKKLLLSDSGFYLCAWSSGTSGHTGELFFGEGSRLTVL.

The chain combines TRBV11-1 with TRBJ2-7; D is uncertain. V was cut by 5 bases and J by 7 bases, with 15 bases left in between. The CDR3 contains 13 residues. Germline V gene sequence: CDR1 SGHAT, CDR2 FQDESV (reference sequence). DNA for the CDR3: TGTGCCAGCAGCCCGGACGGTCTTATTGAGCAGTACTTC. This translates into CASSPDGLIEQYF.

The chain uses TRBV28 and TRBJ2-5, with 7 bases that match TRBD1. CDR3 length: 14 amino acids. J lost 4 bases, V lost 9 bases, and 11 bases had no gene match. Germline-derived CDR1 and CDR2 are MDHEN and SYDVKM. Here the CDR3 DNA reads TGTGCCAGTCGCGGACAGGCCTCTCGAGAGACCCAGTACTTC. Translation gives CASRGQASRETQYF. Filled out from reference TRBV28 and TRBJ2-5, the complete variable domain reads DVKVTQSSRYLVKRTGEKVFLECVQDMDHENMFWYRQDPGLGLRLIYFSYDVKMKEKGDIPEGYSVSREKKERFSLILESASTNQTSMYLCASRGQASRETQYFGPGTRLLVL.

V gene TRBV18 combines with J gene TRBJ2-7, with 12 bases lining up with TRBD2. This CDR3 contains 16 residues. V dropped 0 bases and J dropped 4; count of bases not matched to a gene: 4. Germline values: CDR1 KGHSH, CDR2 LQKENI. The CDR3 loop is CASSPPRLAGVYEQYF. The CDR3 DNA sequence: TGTGCCAGCTCACCACCGCGACTAGCGGGAGTATACGAGCAGTACTTC. The entire variable domain, with the rest obtained from reference TRBV18 and TRBJ2-7, is as follows: NAGVMQNPRHLVRRRGQEARLRCSPMKGHSHVYWYRQLPEEGLKFMVYLQKENIIDESGMPKERFSAEFPKEGPSILRIQQVVRGDSAAYFCASSPPRLAGVYEQYFGPGTRLTVT.

The V and J genes are TRBV5-4 and TRBJ1-2, with TRBD1 matching over 11 bases. Germline lookup yields CDR1 SGHNT and CDR2 YYREEE (reference sequence). The CDR3 length is 13 residues. V was pared by 5 bases and J by 6 bases, with 3 bases of the junction left unmatched. CDR3 in amino acids: CASRGTGGHGYTF. The CDR3 DNA reads as TGTGCCAGCAGGGGGACAGGGGGTCATGGCTACACCTTC.

This chain joins TRBV6-6 and TRBJ1-2; D not resolved. The CDR3 runs to 15 residues. V shed 0 bases and J shed 8 bases, with 16 bases lying between them. CDR1 and CDR2 from the germline V gene are MNHNY and SVGAGI (reference sequence). Here the CDR3 DNA reads TGTGCCAGCAGTTACTCTCGGGGTCCGGGAACCGGCTACACCTTC. This gives the protein CASSYSRGPGTGYTF.

J is TRBJ2-7 and V is TRBV9, with 7 bases lining up with TRBD2. Germline CDR1 SGDLS, CDR2 YYNGEE. Unmatched junction bases numbered 3, after V lost 0 bases and J lost 3 bases. This CDR3 region has 14 residues. CDR3 amino acids: CASSVGEGFYEQYF. Here the CDR3 DNA reads TGTGCCAGCAGCGTAGGGGAGGGATTCTACGAGCAGTACTTC. Drawing the rest from reference TRBV9 and TRBJ2-7, the complete variable domain is DSGVTQTPKHLITATGQRVTLRCSPRSGDLSVYWYQQSLDQGLQFLIQYYNGEERAKGNILERFSAQQFPDLHSELNLSSLELGDSALYFCASSVGEGFYEQYFGPGTRLTVT.

This sequence joins TRBV10-3 and TRBJ2-2; 13 nucleotides agree with TRBD2. CDR1 is ENHRY, CDR2 SYGVKD, per germline. This CDR3 spans 20 amino acids. With 0 bases clipped from V and 3 bases from J, the junction kept 10 bases outside the gene matches. CDR3 bases: TGTGCCATCAGTGAGTCTTTGACTAGCGGGGGGACGGCGGACACCGGGGAGCTGTTTTTT. Protein product: CAISESLTSGGTADTGELFF.

The rearrangement uses TRBV6-1 and TRBJ1-1; D remains unclear. V gave up 1 base and J gave up 3 bases, with 9 bases separating them. The CDR3 consists of 14 residues. CDR1 and CDR2 from the germline V gene are MNHNS and SASEGT. The CDR3 region has the DNA TGTGCCAGCAGTGAAGGGGGAGGGTACACTGAAGCTTTCTTT. Translated: CASSEGGGYTEAFF.

A few counts support this clone. The J gene is TRBJ1-2, the V gene TRBV21-1; TRBD1, the table's D call, lacks a check against the DNA. TRBV21-1 is a listed pseudogene. The CDR3 runs to 15 residues. The DNA of the CDR3 is TGTGCCAGCAGCAAAGATAGCAGGGGGCAAGATGGCTACACCTTC. It specifies CASSKDSRGQDGYTF.